This record concerns one TCR beta chain sequence. The data derive from a study of shared clonotypes between healthy human individuals. Using immunoSEQ multiplex PCR, the repertoire was profiled, and TCRdb retains in-frame clones only, with some absent. The sample has around 500,000 clones, about three quarters seen once. Sequenced material: PBMCs. The source is a woman in her 40s in good health. Some clones in this sample may be carry-over from other donors' samples.

The CDR3 loop is CASGGTPNYGYTF. CDR3 nucleotide sequence: TGTGCCAGCGGAGGGACACCTAACTATGGCTACACCTTC. V is TRBV7-9 and J is TRBJ1-2; maybe TRBD1 (6 bases). There are 13 residues in the CDR3. Germline V gene lookup returns CDR1 SEHNR and CDR2 FQNEAQ (reference sequence). Trimming cost V 8 bases and J 0 bases, with 10 bases left between them.